A selection of T cell receptor beta chains follows, all from one sample in a study of shared clonotypes between healthy human individuals. Profiled with immunoSEQ multiplex PCR; TCRdb holds only in-frame clones, not every one. The sample consists of more than 2 million clones, about 94% of them appearing once. What was sequenced was naive CD8+ T cells sorted from blood. All receptors derive from a man aged 18 to 35 in good health. CDR3s include the opening cysteine and the closing phenylalanine or tryptophan. D genes are given only for firm matches. Some rows have no size entry. The others give once, few or many, or a class for an expanded clone.

CDR3aa | CDR3nt | abundance | v_gene | d_gene | j_gene
CASSLEGTDYEQYF | TGTGCCAGCAGCCTAGAGGGGACAGACTACGAGCAGTACTTC | - | TRBV7-9 | TRBD1 | TRBJ2-7
CASSQSGDSYEQYF | TGCGCCAGCAGCCAGAGCGGAGACTCCTACGAGCAGTACTTC | - | TRBV4-3 | - | TRBJ2-7
CASSIAGALGEQYF | TGTGCCAGCAGTATAGCGGGAGCATTAGGAGAGCAGTACTTC | - | TRBV27 | TRBD2 | TRBJ2-7
CATGRENNGNQPQHF | TGTGCCACGGGCCGGGAGAACAATGGCAATCAGCCCCAGCATTTT | - | TRBV15 | - | TRBJ1-5
CASSPVGLAGGLRLISYNEQFF | TGCGCCAGCAGCCCGGTCGGGCTAGCGGGAGGCCTACGCCTAATCTCCTACAATGAGCAGTTCTTC | - | TRBV5-1 | TRBD2 | TRBJ2-1
CASSLADYGYTF | TGCGCCAGCAGCTTGGCCGACTATGGCTACACCTTC | - | TRBV5-1 | - | TRBJ1-2
CASSYSNREYPNEQFF | TGTGCCAGCAGTTACTCTAACCGGGAGTATCCCAATGAGCAGTTCTTC | - | TRBV6-6 | - | TRBJ2-1
CSVEGTGDNEQFF | TGCAGCGTTGAGGGGACAGGGGACAATGAGCAGTTCTTC | - | TRBV29-1 | TRBD1 | TRBJ2-1
CASSKAPRGDTEAFF | TGTGCCAGCAGCAAAGCGCCCAGGGGGGACACTGAAGCTTTCTTT | - | TRBV21-1 | - | TRBJ1-1
CASSSPWDTRNTEAFF | TGTGCCAGCAGTTCTCCCTGGGACACCCGGAACACTGAAGCTTTCTTT | - | TRBV28 | - | TRBJ1-1
CASSLGAGTEAFF | TGTGCCAGCAGCTTAGGGGCAGGGACTGAAGCTTTCTTT | - | TRBV13 | - | TRBJ1-1
CASSGQGELYQPQHF | TGTGCCAGTAGTGGACAGGGGGAACTTTATCAGCCCCAGCATTTT | - | TRBV19 | TRBD1 | TRBJ1-5
CASSSPLAGYYEQYF | TGTGCCAGCAGTTCGCCGCTAGCGGGCTACTACGAGCAGTACTTC | - | TRBV27 | TRBD2 | TRBJ2-7
CASSAPVTGELFF | TGTGCCAGCAGCGCCCCAGTGACCGGGGAGCTGTTTTTT | - | TRBV9 | - | TRBJ2-2
CASSLVPAGEDTQYF | TGTGCCAGCAGCTTAGTTCCGGCGGGAGAAGATACGCAGTATTTT | - | TRBV11-2 | TRBD2 | TRBJ2-3
CSVEDRLPSQYF | TGCAGCGTTGAAGATCGGCTACCCTCCCAGTACTTC | - | TRBV29-1 | - | TRBJ2-5
CSVVGLAANEQFF | TGCAGCGTGGTTGGACTAGCGGCGAATGAGCAGTTCTTC | - | TRBV29-1 | TRBD2 | TRBJ2-1
CASSPSAGESYEQYF | TGTGCCAGCAGCCCCTCAGCGGGAGAGTCCTACGAGCAGTACTTC | - | TRBV6-5 | TRBD2 | TRBJ2-7
CASSIGTNNNEQFF | TGCGCCAGCAGCATTGGGACTAACAACAATGAGCAGTTCTTC | - | TRBV5-1 | TRBD2 | TRBJ2-1
CASRGSTGGRDTQYF | TGTGCCAGCAGAGGGAGCACAGGGGGCCGGGATACGCAGTATTTT | - | TRBV2 | TRBD1 | TRBJ2-3
CSVEEQGEWGGYTF | TGCAGCGTTGAAGAGCAGGGGGAGTGGGGTGGCTACACCTTC | once | TRBV29-1 | TRBD1 | TRBJ1-2
CASSPGTSGISYEQYF | TGTGCCAGCAGCCCCGGGACTAGCGGGATCTCCTACGAGCAGTACTTC | - | TRBV9 | TRBD2 | TRBJ2-7
CASTGTEAETQYF | TGTGCCAGCACTGGGACAGAGGCGGAGACCCAGTACTTC | - | TRBV2 | TRBD1 | TRBJ2-5
CASSLGGLGAFF | TGTGCCAGCAGCTTAGGTGGTCTTGGCGCTTTCTTT | - | TRBV7-9 | - | TRBJ1-1
CASRELAGNQETQYF | TGTGCCAGCAGGGAACTAGCGGGTAACCAAGAGACCCAGTACTTC | - | TRBV2 | TRBD2 | TRBJ2-5
CARSLVRGSSYEQYF | TGTGCCAGAAGCTTGGTGCGGGGGAGCTCCTACGAGCAGTACTTC | - | TRBV5-3 | TRBD2 | TRBJ2-7
CASSLETGGLGEAFF | TGTGCCAGCAGCTTGGAGACAGGGGGCCTAGGTGAAGCTTTCTTT | - | TRBV7-6 | TRBD1 | TRBJ1-1
CATSTRGTSGLNEQFF | TGTGCCACCAGCACTAGAGGCACTAGCGGGTTGAATGAGCAGTTCTTC | - | TRBV15 | TRBD2 | TRBJ2-1
CASSPKGDNSPLHF | TGTGCCAGCTCACCTAAAGGCGATAATTCACCCCTCCACTTT | - | TRBV18 | - | TRBJ1-6
CASSQGQVVDTGELFF | TGTGCCAGCAGCCAGGGACAGGTCGTAGACACCGGGGAGCTGTTTTTT | once | TRBV7-9 | TRBD1 | TRBJ2-2
CASSKNGRLADFNEQFF | TGTGCCAGCAGCAAAAACGGAAGACTAGCGGACTTCAATGAGCAGTTCTTC | - | TRBV7-9 | TRBD2 | TRBJ2-1
CASSQVIDFGYGQYF | TGTGCCAGCAGCCAAGTCATAGACTTCGGATACGGGCAGTACTTC | - | TRBV4-2 | - | TRBJ2-7
CASSEPREGPYNEQFF | TGTGCCAGCAGTGAACCGCGGGAGGGGCCGTACAATGAGCAGTTCTTC | - | TRBV2 | TRBD2 | TRBJ2-1
CASRALGTLSYEQYF | TGTGCCAGCAGGGCACTAGGGACGCTCTCCTACGAGCAGTACTTC | - | TRBV27 | - | TRBJ2-7
CASSLAGSYEQYF | TGTGCCAGCAGCCTTGCGGGCTCCTACGAGCAGTACTTC | - | TRBV13 | - | TRBJ2-7
CASSQDGQVQYTGELFF | TGCGCCAGCAGCCAAGATGGGCAGGTACAATATACCGGGGAGCTGTTTTTT | - | TRBV4-1 | - | TRBJ2-2
CASNDRAGNTIYF | TGTGCCAGCAACGACAGGGCTGGAAACACCATATATTTT | - | TRBV28 | TRBD1 | TRBJ1-3
CASSELEGSSPLHF | TGTGCCAGCAGTGAACTGGAGGGTAGCTCACCCCTCCACTTT | - | TRBV6-1 | - | TRBJ1-6
CASSLKGGGSSYEQYF | TGTGCCAGCAGTTTAAAAGGCGGCGGTAGCTCCTACGAGCAGTACTTC | - | TRBV27 | - | TRBJ2-7
CASSVTGSNTEAFF | TGCGCCAGCAGCGTTACAGGGTCGAACACTGAAGCTTTCTTT | - | TRBV5-1 | - | TRBJ1-1
CASNPTGGDTGELFF | TGTGCCAGCAACCCGACAGGGGGAGACACCGGGGAGCTGTTTTTT | once | TRBV6-5 | TRBD1 | TRBJ2-2
CASSKVGVGTSGRDTDTQYF | - | - | TRBV21-1 | - | TRBJ2-3
CASSKGPFIGGLAYNEQFF | TGTGCCAGCAGCAAGGGTCCGTTTATTGGGGGGCTTGCGTACAATGAGCAGTTCTTC | - | TRBV21-1 | - | TRBJ2-1
CASSAPLRGETQYF | TGTGCCAGCAGCGCCCCCCTTCGCGGGGAGACCCAGTACTTC | - | TRBV7-9 | - | TRBJ2-5
CASSQALGTSYEQYF | TGCGCCAGCAGCCAAGCCCTCGGGACATCCTACGAGCAGTACTTC | - | TRBV4-1 | - | TRBJ2-7
CASSLEATSGGASDTQYF | TGCGCCAGCAGCTTGGAGGCGACTAGCGGGGGGGCATCAGATACGCAGTATTTT | - | TRBV5-1 | TRBD2 | TRBJ2-3
CASSNGQVTEAFF | TGTGCCAGCAGCAACGGACAGGTCACTGAAGCTTTCTTT | - | TRBV6-6 | TRBD1 | TRBJ1-1
CASSYRQGDEQFF | TGTGCCAGCAGTTACCGACAGGGGGATGAGCAGTTCTTC | - | TRBV6-5 | TRBD1 | TRBJ2-1
CASSWGRRGDTIYF | TGCGCCAGCAGCTGGGGGCGGCGCGGGGACACCATATATTTT | - | TRBV5-1 | - | TRBJ1-3
CASTGGQVLNTEAFF | TGTGCCAGCACGGGCGGGCAAGTCCTGAACACTGAAGCTTTCTTT | - | TRBV6-1 | - | TRBJ1-1
CASAFLGAEQFF | TGTGCCAGCGCATTCCTGGGGGCGGAGCAGTTCTTC | - | TRBV27 | - | TRBJ2-1
CATYHVPDPYNEQFF | TGTGCCACCTACCACGTTCCAGATCCCTACAATGAGCAGTTCTTC | - | TRBV7-9 | - | TRBJ2-1
CASSPVDENEKLFF | TGTGCCAGCTCACCCGTGGACGAGAATGAAAAACTGTTTTTT | - | TRBV18 | - | TRBJ1-4
CSVPDSYNEQFF | TGCAGCGTACCCGACTCCTACAATGAGCAGTTCTTC | - | TRBV29-1 | - | TRBJ2-1